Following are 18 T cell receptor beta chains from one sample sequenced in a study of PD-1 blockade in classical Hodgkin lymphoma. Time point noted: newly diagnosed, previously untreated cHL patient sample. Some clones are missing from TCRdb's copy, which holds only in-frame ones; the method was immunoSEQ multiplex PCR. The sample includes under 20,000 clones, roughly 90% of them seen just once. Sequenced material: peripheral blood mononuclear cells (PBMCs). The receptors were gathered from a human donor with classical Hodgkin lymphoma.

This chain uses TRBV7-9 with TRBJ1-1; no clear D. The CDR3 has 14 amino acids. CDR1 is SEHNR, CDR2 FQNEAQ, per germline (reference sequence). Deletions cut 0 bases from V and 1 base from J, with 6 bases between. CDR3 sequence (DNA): TGTGCCAGCAGCTTAGCACAGTCGAACACTGAAGCTTTCTTT. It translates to CASSLAQSNTEAFF.

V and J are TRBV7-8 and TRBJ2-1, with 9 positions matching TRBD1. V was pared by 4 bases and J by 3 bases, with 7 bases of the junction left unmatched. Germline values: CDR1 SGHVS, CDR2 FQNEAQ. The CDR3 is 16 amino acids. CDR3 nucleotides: TGTGCCAGCAGCTATCAACCGGGACAGGGCTACAATGAGCAGTTCTTC. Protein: CASSYQPGQGYNEQFF. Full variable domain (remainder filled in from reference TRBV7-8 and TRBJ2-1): GAGVSQSPRYKVAKRGQDVALRCDPISGHVSLFWYQQALGQGPEFLTYFQNEAQLDKSGLPSDRFFAERPEGSVSTLKIQRTQQEDSAVYLCASSYQPGQGYNEQFFGPGTRLTVL.

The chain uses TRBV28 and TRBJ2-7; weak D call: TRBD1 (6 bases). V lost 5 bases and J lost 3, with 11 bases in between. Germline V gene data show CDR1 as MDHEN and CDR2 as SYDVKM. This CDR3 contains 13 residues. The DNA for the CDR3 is TGTGCCAGCAGTCCAGGGGATCTCTACGAGCAGTACTTC. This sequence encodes CASSPGDLYEQYF.

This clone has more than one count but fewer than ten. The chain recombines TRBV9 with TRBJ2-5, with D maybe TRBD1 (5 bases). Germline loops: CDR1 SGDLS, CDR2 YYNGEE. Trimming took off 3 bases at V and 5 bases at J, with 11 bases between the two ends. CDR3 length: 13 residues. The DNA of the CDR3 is TGTGCCAGCAGCGAAGGGGATGTGGAGACCCAGTACTTC. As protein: CASSEGDVETQYF.

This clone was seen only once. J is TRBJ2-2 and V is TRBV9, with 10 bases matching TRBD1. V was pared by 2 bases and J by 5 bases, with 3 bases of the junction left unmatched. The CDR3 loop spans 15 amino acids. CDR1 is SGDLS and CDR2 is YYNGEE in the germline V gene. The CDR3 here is CASSVLGQGTGELFF. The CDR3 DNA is TGTGCCAGCAGCGTCCTGGGACAGGGGACCGGGGAGCTGTTTTTT.

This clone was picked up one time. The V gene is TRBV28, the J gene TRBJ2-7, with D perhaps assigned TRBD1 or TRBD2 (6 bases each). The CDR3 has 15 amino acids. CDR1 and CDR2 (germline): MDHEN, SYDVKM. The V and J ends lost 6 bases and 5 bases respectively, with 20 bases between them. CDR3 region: CASSTPQGGQNEQYF. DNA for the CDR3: TGTGCCAGCAGCACCCCCCAAGGGGGGCAAAACGAGCAGTACTTC.

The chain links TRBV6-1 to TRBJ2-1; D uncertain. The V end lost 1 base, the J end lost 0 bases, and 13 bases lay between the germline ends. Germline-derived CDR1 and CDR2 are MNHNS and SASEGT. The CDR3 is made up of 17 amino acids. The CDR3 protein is CASSEVWTVSSYNEQFF. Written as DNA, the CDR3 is TGTGCCAGCAGTGAAGTTTGGACGGTTAGCTCCTACAATGAGCAGTTCTTC.

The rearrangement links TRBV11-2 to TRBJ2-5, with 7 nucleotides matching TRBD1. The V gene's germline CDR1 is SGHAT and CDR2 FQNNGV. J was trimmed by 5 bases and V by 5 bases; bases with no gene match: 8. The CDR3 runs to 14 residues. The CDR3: CASSVGTAGETQYF. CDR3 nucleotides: TGTGCCAGCAGCGTAGGGACAGCTGGGGAGACCCAGTACTTC.

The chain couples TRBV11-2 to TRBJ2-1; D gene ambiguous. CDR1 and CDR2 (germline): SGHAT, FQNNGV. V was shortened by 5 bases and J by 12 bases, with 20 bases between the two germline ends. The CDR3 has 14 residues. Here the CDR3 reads CASSGAGLGSAQFF. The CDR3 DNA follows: TGTGCCAGCAGCGGCGCAGGTTTAGGGTCGGCGCAGTTCTTC. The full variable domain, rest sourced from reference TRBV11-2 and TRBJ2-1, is EAGVAQSPRYKIIEKRQSVAFWCNPISGHATLYWYQQILGQGPKLLIQFQNNGVVDDSQLPKDRFSAERLKGVDSTLKIQPAKLEDSAVYLCASSGAGLGSAQFFGPGTRLTVL.

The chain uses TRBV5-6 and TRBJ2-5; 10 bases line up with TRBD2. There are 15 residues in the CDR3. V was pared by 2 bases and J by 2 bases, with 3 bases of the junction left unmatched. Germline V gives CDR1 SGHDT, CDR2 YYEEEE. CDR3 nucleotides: TGTGCCAGCAGCTTATTACTAGCGGGACAAGAGACCCAGTACTTC. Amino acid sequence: CASSLLLAGQETQYF.

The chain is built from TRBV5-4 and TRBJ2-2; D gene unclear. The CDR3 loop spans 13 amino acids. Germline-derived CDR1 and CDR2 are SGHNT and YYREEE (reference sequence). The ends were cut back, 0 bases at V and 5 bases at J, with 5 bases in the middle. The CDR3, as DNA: TGTGCCAGCAGCTTGGTAGGGACCGGGGAGCTGTTTTTT. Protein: CASSLVGTGELFF.

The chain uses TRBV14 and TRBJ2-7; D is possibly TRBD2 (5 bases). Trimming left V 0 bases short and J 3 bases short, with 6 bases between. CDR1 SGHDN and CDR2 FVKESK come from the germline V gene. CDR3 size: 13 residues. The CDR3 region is CASSQDRGYEQYF. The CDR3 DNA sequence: TGTGCCAGCAGCCAAGATCGGGGCTACGAGCAGTACTTC. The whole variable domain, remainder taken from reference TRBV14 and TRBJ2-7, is EAGVTQFPSHSVIEKGQTVTLRCDPISGHDNLYWYRRVMGKEIKFLLHFVKESKQDESGMPNNRFLAERTGGTYSTLKVQPAELEDSGVYFCASSQDRGYEQYFGPGTRLTVT.

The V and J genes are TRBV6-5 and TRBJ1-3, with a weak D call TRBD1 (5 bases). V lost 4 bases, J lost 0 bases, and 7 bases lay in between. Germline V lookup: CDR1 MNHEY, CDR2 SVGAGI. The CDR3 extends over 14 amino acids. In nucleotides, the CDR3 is TGTGCCAGCAGTTTCGGACACTCTGGAAACACCATATATTTT. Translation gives CASSFGHSGNTIYF.

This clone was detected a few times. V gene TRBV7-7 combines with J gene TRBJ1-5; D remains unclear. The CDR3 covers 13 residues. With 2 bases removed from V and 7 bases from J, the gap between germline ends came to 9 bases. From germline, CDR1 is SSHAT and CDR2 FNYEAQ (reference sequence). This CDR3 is CASSLFEGQPQHF. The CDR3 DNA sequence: TGTGCCAGCAGCTTATTTGAGGGCCAGCCCCAGCATTTT.

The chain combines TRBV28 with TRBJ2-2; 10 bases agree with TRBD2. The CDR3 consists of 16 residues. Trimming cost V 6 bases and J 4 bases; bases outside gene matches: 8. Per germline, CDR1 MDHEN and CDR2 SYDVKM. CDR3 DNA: TGTGCCAGCAGAAAACTAGCGGGACAACGCACCGGGGAGCTGTTTTTT. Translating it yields CASRKLAGQRTGELFF.

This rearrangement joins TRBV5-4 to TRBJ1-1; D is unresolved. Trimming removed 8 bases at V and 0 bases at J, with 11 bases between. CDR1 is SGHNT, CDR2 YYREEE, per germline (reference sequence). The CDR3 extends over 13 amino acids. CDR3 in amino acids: CASSPGLNTEAFF. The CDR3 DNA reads TGTGCCAGTTCGCCTGGACTGAACACTGAAGCTTTCTTT.

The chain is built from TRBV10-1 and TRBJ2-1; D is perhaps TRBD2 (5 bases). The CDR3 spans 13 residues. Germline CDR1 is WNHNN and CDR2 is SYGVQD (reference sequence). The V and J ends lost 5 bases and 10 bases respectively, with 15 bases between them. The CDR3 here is CASSLSRAQEQFF. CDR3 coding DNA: TGCGCCAGCAGTCTCTCGCGGGCCCAAGAGCAGTTCTTC.

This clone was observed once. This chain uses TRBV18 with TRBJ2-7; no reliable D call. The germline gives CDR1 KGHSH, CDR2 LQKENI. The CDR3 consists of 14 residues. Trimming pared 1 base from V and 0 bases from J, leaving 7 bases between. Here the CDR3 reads CASSPQGSSYEQYF. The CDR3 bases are TGTGCCAGCTCACCACAGGGAAGCTCCTACGAGCAGTACTTC.